The sample holds many counts of the clone carrying this TCR beta chain. Its target is unknown. These data belong to a study of T cells in Graves' hyperthyroidism and ophthalmopathy. General observations from the study: In the analysis, a 13 V-J model separated ophthalmopathy from stable hyperthyroidism. Clonotypes that were expanded in thyroid above 0.001 mostly appeared in blood too.

Amplified TCR beta CDR3 regions derived from RNA transcripts. HTBI primers were employed in a first-round RT-PCR of the TCR CDR3. MiXCR was run by TCRdb on the multiplex PCR reads, yielding one entry per CDR3 protein. The repertoire has roughly 800,000 distinct CDR3 sequences, approximately 40% of them found once; the top ten carry 8.9%. V gave up 4 bases and J gave up 13 bases, with 17 bases separating them. CDR1 and CDR2 (germline): SNHLY, FYNNEI. This CDR3 is built from 12 residues. The rearrangement uses TRBV2 and TRBJ2-7, with TRBD1 as a possible D gene (6 bases). The clonotype was recovered from a man aged 18 to 35 with Graves' hyperthyroidism. Sequenced: blood. The chain's CDR3 is CASSASGEAAYF. Here the CDR3 DNA reads TGTGCCAGCAGTGCATCAGGGGAAGCCGCCTACTTC.